Listed below are T cell receptor beta chains from one sample, sequenced in a study of blood T cell repertoires in COVID-19. Method: immunoSEQ multiplex PCR; TCRdb's copy keeps in-frame clones and lacks some. The sample gives 200,000 to 250,000 clones, roughly 90% of which show up once; around 2.9% is in the top ten. Sequencing used peripheral blood. These receptors came from an older woman with acute or convalescent COVID-19. Each CDR3 is given with its conserved first and last residue. A D gene is named only where the DNA matches it firmly. Only some rows state a clone size, as once, few, many or a class for expanded clones.

v_gene	j_gene	d_gene	abundance	CDR3aa	CDR3nt
TRBV28	TRBJ1-3	TRBD1	few	CASGIFHYRDREGLLNTIYF	TGTGCCAGCGGAATTTTCCACTACCGGGACAGGGAAGGTTTGTTAAACACCATATATTTT
TRBV6-1	TRBJ1-5	NA	NA	CASSVTPRAQGNQPQHF	TGTGCCAGCAGTGTGACCCCCAGGGCCCAAGGCAATCAGCCCCAGCATTTT
TRBV7-9	TRBJ1-3	NA	once	CASSLGWGLEAIYF	TGTGCCAGCAGCTTAGGCTGGGGCTTGGAAGCCATATATTTT
TRBV5-4	TRBJ2-7	TRBD1	NA	CASSPEDRTSSYEQYF	TGTGCCAGCAGCCCAGAGGACAGGACAAGCTCCTACGAGCAGTACTTC
TRBV11-2	TRBJ2-5	TRBD2	NA	CASSLAGLAGGGQETQYF	TGTGCCAGCAGCTTAGCGGGACTAGCGGGAGGGGGGCAAGAGACCCAGTACTTC
TRBV6-2/TRBV6-3	TRBJ2-3	NA	NA	CASSYSRVMDTQYF	TGTGCCAGCAGTTACAGCAGGGTAATGGATACGCAGTATTTT
TRBV2	TRBJ2-1	TRBD2	NA	CARTSGSYNEQFF	TGTGCCAGGACTAGCGGGTCCTACAATGAGCAGTTCTTC
TRBV4-2	TRBJ2-2	NA	NA	CASSLLGMNTGELFF	TGTGCCAGCAGCCTACTAGGAATGAACACCGGGGAGCTGTTTTTT
TRBV5-1	TRBJ2-5	TRBD2	NA	CASSQGTSGGKTQYF	TGCGCCAGCAGCCAAGGGACTAGCGGGGGAAAGACCCAGTACTTC
TRBV27	TRBJ2-7	TRBD2	NA	CASKPKRGNYEQYF	TGTGCCAGCAAGCCCAAGCGGGGCAACTACGAGCAGTACTTC
TRBV4-3	TRBJ2-2	TRBD1	NA	CASSQVKGAGTANTGELFF	TGCGCCAGCAGCCAAGTAAAGGGAGCCGGGACAGCCAACACCGGGGAGCTGTTTTTT
TRBV6-4	TRBJ1-6	TRBD1	once	CASGRDSNSPLHF	TGTGCCAGCGGCCGGGACAGTAATTCACCCCTCCACTTT
TRBV5-1	TRBJ2-7	TRBD2	NA	CASSLGPRGGEREQYF	TGCGCCAGCAGCTTGGGCCCTCGGGGGGGCGAGAGGGAGCAGTACTTC
TRBV27	TRBJ2-7	NA	NA	CASSPTTSSYEQYF	TGTGCCAGCAGTCCTACTACAAGCTCCTACGAGCAGTACTTC
TRBV5-4	TRBJ1-1	TRBD1	NA	CASSSDRQGRETEAFF	TGTGCCAGCAGTTCCGACCGACAGGGGAGGGAAACTGAAGCTTTCTTT
TRBV7-3	TRBJ1-1	TRBD1	few	CASSPGQGTTEAFF	TGTGCCAGCAGCCCGGGACAGGGTACCACTGAAGCTTTCTTT
TRBV7-2	TRBJ1-2	NA	NA	CASSLGGGASYGYTF	TGTGCCAGCAGCTTAGGCGGGGGAGCGTCCTATGGCTACACCTTC
TRBV5-1	TRBJ2-5	NA	once	CASSLEAVATQYF	TGCGCCAGCAGCTTGGAGGCGGTGGCGACCCAGTACTTC
TRBV28	TRBJ1-2	TRBD1	NA	CASSWGQASYGYTF	TGTGCCAGCAGTTGGGGACAGGCCTCCTATGGCTACACCTTC
TRBV15	TRBJ2-7	NA	NA	CATSGFTASYEQYF	TGTGCCACCAGCGGTTTTACAGCTTCCTACGAGCAGTACTTC
TRBV5-1	TRBJ2-3	NA	NA	CASSRQGEGDTQYF	TGCGCCAGCAGTCGGCAGGGCGAAGGAGATACGCAGTATTTT
TRBV4-2	TRBJ2-1	TRBD2	once	CASSQVVAGGGNEQFF	TGTGCCAGCAGCCAAGTAGTAGCGGGAGGAGGGAATGAGCAGTTCTTC
TRBV4-3	TRBJ1-1	TRBD1	NA	CASSRSTGENTEAFF	TGCGCCAGCAGCCGATCGACAGGGGAGAACACTGAAGCTTTCTTT
TRBV7-2	TRBJ1-4	TRBD1	once	CAIRNRGQANEKLFF	TGTGCCATCCGAAACAGGGGGCAGGCTAATGAAAAACTGTTTTTT
TRBV20-1	TRBJ2-1	TRBD2	once	CSASNPASGSPYYNEQFF	TGCAGTGCTAGTAACCCGGCTAGCGGGAGCCCCTACTACAATGAGCAGTTCTTC
TRBV7-9	TRBJ1-3	NA	NA	CASSLGMRDGRNTIYF	TGTGCCAGCAGCTTAGGTATGAGGGATGGAAGAAACACCATATATTTT
TRBV6-4	TRBJ1-1	NA	few	CAQPKLGSPIGDTEAFF	TGTGCCCAGCCAAAGTTGGGGTCCCCCATAGGGGACACTGAAGCTTTCTTT
TRBV20-1	TRBJ1-2	NA	NA	CSASRYRDGGYTF	TGCAGTGCTAGTAGGTACAGGGACGGTGGCTACACCTTC
TRBV6-5	TRBJ1-4	TRBD1	NA	CASSKTRDRTEKLFF	TGTGCCAGCAGTAAGACCCGGGACAGGACAGAAAAACTGTTTTTT
TRBV7-2	TRBJ1-5	NA	many	CASSPSRQEGNQPQHF	TGTGCCAGCAGCCCATCCCGACAGGAAGGAAATCAGCCCCAGCATTTT
TRBV19	TRBJ2-7	NA	NA	CASRTRTDYEQYF	TGTGCCAGTAGAACGAGGACAGACTACGAGCAGTACTTC
TRBV3-1/TRBV3-2	TRBJ2-1	NA	few	CASNRAVGSYNEQFF	TGTGCCAGCAACCGAGCGGTGGGCTCCTACAATGAGCAGTTCTTC
TRBV18	TRBJ2-2	TRBD1	NA	CASSRDRDPGELFF	TGTGCCAGCTCTCGGGACAGGGACCCCGGGGAGCTGTTTTTT
TRBV29-1	TRBJ2-1	TRBD2	NA	CSWAMGTSGLHNEQFF	TGCAGCTGGGCTATGGGGACTAGCGGCCTTCACAATGAGCAGTTCTTC
TRBV5-6	TRBJ1-5	TRBD1	NA	CASSLFGGRGRNQPQHF	TGTGCCAGCAGCTTGTTCGGGGGTAGGGGGCGAAATCAGCCCCAGCATTTT
TRBV2	TRBJ1-1	NA	once	CASRNPTGMNTEAFF	TGTGCCAGCAGAAATCCCACAGGGATGAACACTGAAGCTTTCTTT
TRBV7-8	TRBJ2-1	TRBD2	NA	CASSSTSGSYNEQFF	TGTGCCAGCAGTTCCACTAGCGGTTCCTACAATGAGCAGTTCTTC
TRBV29-1	TRBJ1-6	TRBD1	NA	CSARGQGNSPLHF	TGCAGCGCCCGGGGACAGGGAAATTCACCCCTCCACTTT
TRBV12-3/TRBV12-4	TRBJ1-3	NA	NA	CASSLRPGKVYF	TGTGCCAGCAGTTTACGGCCGGGGAAGGTATATTTT
TRBV15	TRBJ1-5	TRBD1	once	CATSSRGNQPQHF	TGTGCCACCAGCAGCAGGGGGAATCAGCCCCAGCATTTT
TRBV30	TRBJ1-1	TRBD1	NA	CAWSPGDRVNFEAFF	TGTGCCTGGAGCCCGGGGGACAGGGTGAATTTTGAAGCTTTCTTT
TRBV19	TRBJ2-2	NA	NA	CASRTLGALNGELFF	TGTGCCAGTAGAACCCTGGGGGCCCTAAACGGGGAGCTGTTTTTT
TRBV27	TRBJ1-2	NA	NA	CASRSTDYYGYTF	TGTGCCAGCAGATCGACAGATTACTATGGCTACACCTTC
TRBV3-1/TRBV3-2	TRBJ1-1	TRBD1	NA	CASSPRTGKNTEAFF	TGTGCCAGCAGCCCCAGGACAGGGAAGAACACTGAAGCTTTCTTT
TRBV11-2	TRBJ1-3	NA	NA	CASTTAVWGVAGNTIYF	TGTGCCAGCACCACCGCTGTTTGGGGGGTCGCTGGAAACACCATATATTTT
TRBV7-6	TRBJ1-3	NA	once	CASSPNFSGNTIYF	TGTGCCAGCAGCCCAAACTTCTCTGGAAACACCATATATTTT
TRBV10-3	TRBJ1-2	TRBD1	NA	CAISTTGTGDGYTF	TGTGCCATCAGCACCACCGGGACAGGGGATGGCTACACCTTC
TRBV7-9	TRBJ1-6	NA	NA	CASSLNPYNSPLHF	TGTGCCAGCAGCCTAAATCCGTATAATTCACCCCTCCACTTT
TRBV30	TRBJ1-5	NA	NA	CACVGGTRSSNQPQHF	TGTGCCTGCGTGGGGGGGACTCGATCTAGCAATCAGCCCCAGCATTTT
TRBV15	TRBJ1-2	TRBD1	NA	CATSRWGQDWGYTF	TGTGCCACCAGCAGGTGGGGACAGGATTGGGGCTACACCTTC
TRBV2	TRBJ1-5	TRBD1	NA	CASTGQLNQPQHF	TGTGCCAGCACGGGACAGCTCAATCAGCCCCAGCATTTT
TRBV15	TRBJ2-3	TRBD2	NA	CATSRDQRGGTDTQYF	TGTGCCACCAGCAGAGACCAGCGGGGGGGCACAGATACGCAGTATTTT
TRBV9	TRBJ2-2	TRBD1	NA	CASSSLFPTGQGAFGELFF	TGTGCCAGCAGCTCCCTCTTTCCCACGGGACAGGGGGCTTTCGGGGAGCTGTTTTTT
TRBV2	TRBJ1-1	TRBD1	NA	CATRGQGYTEAFF	TGTGCCACCCGGGGACAGGGTTACACTGAAGCTTTCTTT
TRBV6-5	TRBJ2-7	TRBD1	NA	CASSSHRGAYEQYF	TGTGCCAGCAGTTCGCACAGGGGCGCCTACGAGCAGTACTTC
TRBV6-1	TRBJ1-1	NA	NA	CASSEIGAANTEAFF	TGTGCCAGCAGTGAAATAGGGGCAGCGAACACTGAAGCTTTCTTT